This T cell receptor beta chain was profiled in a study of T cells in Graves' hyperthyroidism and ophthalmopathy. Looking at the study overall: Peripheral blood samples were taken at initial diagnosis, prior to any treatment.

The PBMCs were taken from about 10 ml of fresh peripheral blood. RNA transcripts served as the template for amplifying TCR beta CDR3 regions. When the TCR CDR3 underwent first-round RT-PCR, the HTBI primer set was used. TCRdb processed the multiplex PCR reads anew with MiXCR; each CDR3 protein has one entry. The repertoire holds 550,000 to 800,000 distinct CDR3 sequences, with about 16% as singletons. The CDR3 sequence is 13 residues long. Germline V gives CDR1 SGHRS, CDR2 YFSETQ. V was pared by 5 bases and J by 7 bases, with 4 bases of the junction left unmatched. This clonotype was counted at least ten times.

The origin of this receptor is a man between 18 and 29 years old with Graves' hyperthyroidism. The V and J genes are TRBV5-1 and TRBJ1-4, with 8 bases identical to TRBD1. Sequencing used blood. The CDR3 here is CASRRTGSEKLFF. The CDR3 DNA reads TGCGCCAGCAGAAGGACAGGGAGTGAAAAACTGTTTTTT.